These 6 T cell receptor beta chains were sequenced from one sample in a study of neurological immune-mediated disorders. TCRdb called the 5' RACE reads again in MiXCR, with one record for every CDR3 protein. The sample holds tens of thousands of distinct CDR3 sequences; around 1.9% are singletons and the top ten take 2.2%. The material sequenced was PBMCs. The receptors were gathered from a woman aged 40 to 50 with multiple sclerosis.

This clonotype has ten or more counts. The chain joins TRBV11-2 to TRBJ1-2; D gene uncertain. CDR1 and CDR2 from the germline V gene are SGHAT and FQNNGV. The CDR3 is made up of 13 amino acids. The V and J ends lost 1 base and 8 bases respectively, with 11 bases between them. The CDR3: CASSLVSVEGYTF. The CDR3 DNA follows: TGTGCCAGCAGCTTAGTATCGGTAGAGGGCTACACCTTC. Based on the CDR3 plus reference TRBV11-2 and TRBJ1-2, the full variable domain is EAGVAQSPRYKIIEKRQSVAFWCNPISGHATLYWYQQILGQGPKLLIQFQNNGVVDDSQLPKDRFSAERLKGVDSTLKIQPAKLEDSAVYLCASSLVSVEGYTFGSGTRLTVV.

This clonotype was observed at least ten times. V and J are TRBV7-9 and TRBJ1-2; 12 bases fit TRBD1. Germline values: CDR1 SEHNR, CDR2 FQNEAQ (reference sequence). CDR3 length: 14 amino acids. Trimming cost V 5 bases and J 4 bases; bases outside gene matches: 2. CDR3 sequence (DNA): TGTGCCAGCAGCCCGGGACAGGGGGCCTATGGCTACACCTTC. Protein product: CASSPGQGAYGYTF.

This clonotype was counted a few times. Given a much more abundant clone one base away, this may be a read error. This chain joins TRBV20-1 and TRBJ2-1; D may match TRBD1 or TRBD2 (5 bases each). V was pared by 8 bases and J by 4 bases, with 15 bases between. Germline V lookup: CDR1 DFQATT, CDR2 SNEGSKA (reference sequence). The CDR3 is 13 residues long. Written as DNA, the CDR3 is TGCAGTAAGTACGGGACGCTTTACAATGAGCAGTTCTTC. Its protein product is CSKYGTLYNEQFF.

This clonotype was detected ten times or more. V is TRBV7-9 and J is TRBJ1-2, with 10 bases identical to TRBD1. The V and J ends lost 2 bases and 8 bases, in that order; junction bases with no gene match: 5. Germline CDR1 reads SEHNR; CDR2 reads FQNEAQ (reference sequence). The CDR3 totals 14 residues. CDR3 protein: CASSLSDRGRGYTF. Written as DNA, the CDR3 is TGTGCCAGCAGCTTATCTGACAGGGGGCGAGGCTACACCTTC.

This clonotype has ten or more counts. V usage is TRBV12-3 or TRBV12-4 and J usage is TRBJ2-3; unclear D gene. This CDR3 comprises 13 residues. V was cut by 4 bases and J by 3 bases, with 8 bases left in between. This CDR3 reads CASSSAGTDTQYF. Written as DNA, the CDR3 is TGTGCCAGCAGTTCGGCAGGAACAGATACGCAGTATTTT.

This clonotype was picked up many times. The chain employs TRBV7-9 and TRBJ1-3; 11 nucleotides align to TRBD1. CDR3 size: 14 residues. With 5 bases clipped from V and 7 bases from J, the junction kept 4 bases outside the gene matches. Germline lookup yields CDR1 SEHNR and CDR2 FQNEAQ (reference sequence). CDR3 residues: CASSPDRGLNTIYF. DNA of the CDR3: TGTGCCAGCAGCCCGGACAGGGGGCTGAACACCATATATTTT.